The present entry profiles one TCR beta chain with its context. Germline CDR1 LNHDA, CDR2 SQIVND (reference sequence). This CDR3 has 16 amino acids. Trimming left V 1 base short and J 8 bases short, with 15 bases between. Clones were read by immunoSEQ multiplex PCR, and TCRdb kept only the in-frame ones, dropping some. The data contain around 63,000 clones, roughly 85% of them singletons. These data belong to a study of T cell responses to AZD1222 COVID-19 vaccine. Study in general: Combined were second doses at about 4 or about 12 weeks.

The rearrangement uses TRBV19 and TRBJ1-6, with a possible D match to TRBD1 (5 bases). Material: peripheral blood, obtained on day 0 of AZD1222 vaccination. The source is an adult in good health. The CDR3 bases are TGTGCCAGTAGTATAGGGGGCTTGCAAACCCATTCACCCCTCCACTTT. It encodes CASSIGGLQTHSPLHF.